These T cell receptor beta chains were read from a single sample in a study of blood T cell repertoires in COVID-19. TCRdb's table, derived via immunoSEQ multiplex PCR, lists solely in-frame clones and lacks some. Of about 160,000 clones in the sample, 84% were seen once. The specimen was PBMCs or T cells enriched from blood (not recorded which). The receptors were gathered from a woman between 45 and 60 years old who had recovered from COVID-19. Each CDR3 is given with its conserved first and last residue. D genes are given only for firm matches. Part of the rows lack a size; the others show once, few, many or a class for expanded clones.

>.|TRBV2|TRBJ1-1|TRBD1
CASSARQGISEAFF
TGTGCCAGCAGTGCCCGACAGGGCATCTCTGAAGCTTTCTTT
>.|TRBV7-8|TRBJ1-6|TRBD1
CASSPTGATLHF
TGTGCCAGCAGCCCAACAGGGGCGACCCTCCACTTT
>.|TRBV9|TRBJ2-1|.
CASSVGSSYNEQFF
TGTGCCAGCAGCGTGGGGAGCTCCTACAATGAGCAGTTCTTC
>.|TRBV10-3|TRBJ1-2|.
CATAPGGEIGGYTF
TGTGCCACCGCCCCCGGGGGAGAGATTGGTGGCTACACCTTC
>few|TRBV5-5|TRBJ2-7|.
CASSFDTFYEQYF
TGTGCCAGCAGCTTCGACACCTTCTACGAGCAGTACTTC
>.|TRBV4-3|TRBJ2-7|TRBD2
CASSQEWASGSYEQYF
TGCGCCAGCAGCCAAGAGTGGGCTAGCGGGAGCTACGAGCAGTACTTC
>.|TRBV18|TRBJ1-3|.
CASSPQDNPSEGNTIYF
TGTGCCAGCTCACCACAGGACAACCCATCTGAGGGAAACACCATATATTTT
>.|TRBV7-2|TRBJ1-2|TRBD1
CASSLGTVSGYTF
TGTGCCAGCAGCTTGGGGACAGTCTCGGGCTACACCTTC
>.|TRBV19|TRBJ1-2|TRBD1
CASSIETGYGYTF
TGTGCCAGTAGTATAGAGACAGGGTACGGCTACACCTTC
>.|TRBV27|TRBJ2-1|.
CASSIRGTGWDSYNEQFF
TGTGCCAGCAGTATAAGGGGTACTGGTTGGGACTCCTACAATGAGCAGTTCTTC
>.|TRBV5-1|TRBJ2-4|TRBD2
CASSLGLAMDKNIQYF
TGCGCCAGCAGCTTGGGACTAGCGATGGACAAAAACATTCAGTACTTC
>.|TRBV3-1/TRBV3-2|TRBJ2-4|TRBD2
CASSLAGGLAKNIQYF
TGTGCCAGCAGCCTAGCGGGGGGGCTAGCCAAAAACATTCAGTACTTC
>.|TRBV24-1|TRBJ2-5|.
CATSDLGLGQETQYF
TGTGCCACCAGTGATTTGGGGCTGGGCCAAGAGACCCAGTACTTC
>.|TRBV7-2|TRBJ2-7|TRBD2
CASSLLAGGKQTYEQYF
TGTGCCAGCAGCTTACTAGCGGGAGGGAAACAGACCTACGAGCAGTACTTC
>.|TRBV11-2|TRBJ1-1|.
CASSYPGETTEAFF
TGTGCCAGCAGCTATCCGGGGGAGACCACTGAAGCTTTCTTT
>.|TRBV6-2/TRBV6-3|TRBJ1-3|.
CASSYRDYSGNTIYF
TGTGCCAGCAGTTACAGGGACTACTCTGGAAACACCATATATTTT
>.|TRBV6-5|TRBJ1-4|.
CASSYYSGTTNEKLFF
TGTGCCAGCAGTTACTACTCGGGGACAACTAATGAAAAACTGTTTTTT
>.|TRBV7-8|TRBJ1-6|TRBD1
CASSLQGAGPWGPLHF
TGTGCCAGCAGCTTACAGGGGGCGGGGCCATGGGGACCCCTCCACTTT
>.|TRBV11-3|TRBJ2-2|TRBD2
CASSLFAGGNTGELFF
TGTGCCAGCAGCTTATTTGCGGGGGGGAACACCGGGGAGCTGTTTTTT
>once|TRBV20-1|TRBJ2-3|.
CSARGGDTQYF
TGCAGTGCTAGAGGCGGGGATACGCAGTATTTT
>.|TRBV3-1/TRBV3-2|TRBJ1-1|.
CASSQDSKPAFF
TGTGCCAGCAGCCAAGATTCTAAGCCCGCTTTCTTT
>few|TRBV4-2|TRBJ1-6|.
CASSQGVNSPLHF
TGTGCCAGCAGCCAAGGAGTTAATTCACCCCTCCACTTT
>.|TRBV7-2|TRBJ2-3|.
CASSLSDSRDTQYF
TGTGCCAGCAGCTTATCGGACAGCCGAGATACGCAGTATTTT
>.|TRBV4-3|TRBJ2-5|TRBD1
CASSLDRARETQYF
TGCGCCAGCAGCCTCGACAGGGCCCGGGAGACCCAGTACTTC
>.|TRBV11-2|TRBJ2-5|.
CASSFGSQETQYF
TGTGCCAGCAGCTTTGGGAGCCAGGAGACCCAGTACTTC
>.|TRBV4-1|TRBJ1-4|.
CASSQTGSQGEKLFF
TGCGCCAGCAGCCAAACAGGGTCGCAGGGGGAAAAACTGTTTTTT
>.|TRBV5-1|TRBJ1-6|TRBD1
CASSTGTGTNSPLHF
TGCGCCAGCAGCACCGGGACAGGGACGAATTCACCCCTCCACTTT
>.|TRBV9|TRBJ1-3|.
CASSVERLSGNTIYF
TGTGCCAGCAGCGTAGAGAGGCTCTCTGGAAACACCATATATTTT
>.|TRBV7-2|TRBJ1-6|TRBD1
CASSLAGQLTKSPLHF
TGTGCCAGCAGCTTAGCGGGACAGCTTACGAAGTCACCCCTCCACTTT
>few|TRBV7-2|TRBJ1-2|TRBD1
CASSLVGTGDGYTF
TGTGCCAGCAGCTTAGTCGGGACAGGGGATGGCTACACCTTC
>.|TRBV10-3|TRBJ2-2|TRBD1
CAISPGGWNTGELFF
TGTGCCATCAGTCCAGGGGGTTGGAACACCGGGGAGCTGTTTTTT
>.|TRBV12-1|TRBJ1-3|.
CASSSPIRTASGNTIYF
TGTGCCAGCAGCTCCCCAATACGGACAGCCTCTGGAAACACCATATATTTT
>.|TRBV5-1|TRBJ2-5|.
CASSFGTGGSETQYF
TGCGCCAGCAGCTTCGGGACTGGGGGATCTGAGACCCAGTACTTC
>.|TRBV3-1/TRBV3-2|TRBJ1-5|.
CASSQSLSGESNQPQHF
TGTGCCAGCAGCCAATCGCTGAGTGGTGAAAGCAATCAGCCCCAGCATTTT
>.|TRBV27|TRBJ2-2|TRBD2
CASSFRAGVAQGTGELFF
TGTGCCAGCAGTTTTAGGGCGGGAGTAGCACAAGGCACCGGGGAGCTGTTTTTT
>.|TRBV7-9|TRBJ1-5|.
CASSLDGVNQPQHF
TGTGCCAGCAGCTTAGACGGGGTAAATCAGCCCCAGCATTTT
>few|TRBV24-1|TRBJ2-5|.
CATSEIPGSTQYF
TGTGCCACCAGTGAAATCCCAGGTTCGACCCAGTACTTC
>.|TRBV11-2|TRBJ1-2|.
CASSQDNGYGYTF
TGTGCCAGCAGCCAGGACAATGGCTATGGCTACACCTTC
>once|TRBV4-2|TRBJ2-1|TRBD2
CASSPRLAGGFDNEQFF
TGTGCCAGCAGCCCGAGACTAGCGGGGGGGTTCGACAATGAGCAGTTCTTC
>.|TRBV3-1/TRBV3-2|TRBJ1-2|TRBD1
CASSQAGGGYGYTF
TGTGCCAGCAGCCAGGCAGGGGGTGGCTATGGCTACACCTTC
>.|TRBV4-2|TRBJ1-1|.
CASSQDLPGRAEAFF
TGTGCCAGCAGCCAAGATCTTCCGGGGAGGGCCGAAGCTTTCTTT
>.|TRBV9|TRBJ2-2|TRBD2
CASSPLAGGTGELFF
TGTGCCAGCAGCCCCTTAGCGGGGGGCACCGGGGAGCTGTTTTTT
>.|TRBV19|TRBJ1-6|.
CASRKGVPDNSPLHF
TGTGCCAGTAGAAAAGGAGTCCCCGATAATTCACCCCTCCACTTT
>few|TRBV11-3|TRBJ2-2|TRBD1
CASSLAGTGGAGELFF
TGTGCCAGCAGCTTAGCCGGGACAGGGGGGGCCGGGGAGCTGTTTTTT
>.|TRBV14|TRBJ2-1|.
CASSQVGGMMYNEQFF
TGTGCCAGCAGCCAAGTCGGGGGTATGATGTACAATGAGCAGTTCTTC
>.|TRBV5-1|TRBJ1-2|.
CASSPRRSDSIYGYTF
TGCGCCAGCAGCCCACGGAGATCGGACAGCATCTATGGCTACACCTTC